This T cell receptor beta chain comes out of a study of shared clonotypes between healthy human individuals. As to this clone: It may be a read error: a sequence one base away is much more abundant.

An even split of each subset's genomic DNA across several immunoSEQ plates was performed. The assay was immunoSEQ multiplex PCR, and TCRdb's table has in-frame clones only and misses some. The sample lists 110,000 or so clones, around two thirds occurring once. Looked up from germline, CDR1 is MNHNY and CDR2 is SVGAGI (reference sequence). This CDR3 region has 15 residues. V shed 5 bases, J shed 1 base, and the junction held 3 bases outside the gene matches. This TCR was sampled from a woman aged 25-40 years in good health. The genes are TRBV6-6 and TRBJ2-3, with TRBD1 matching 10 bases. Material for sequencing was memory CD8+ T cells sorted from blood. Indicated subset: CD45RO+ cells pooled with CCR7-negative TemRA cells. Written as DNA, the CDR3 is TGTGCCAGCAGTGACGGGACAGGGGGCACAGATACGCAGTATTTT. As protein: CASSDGTGGTDTQYF.